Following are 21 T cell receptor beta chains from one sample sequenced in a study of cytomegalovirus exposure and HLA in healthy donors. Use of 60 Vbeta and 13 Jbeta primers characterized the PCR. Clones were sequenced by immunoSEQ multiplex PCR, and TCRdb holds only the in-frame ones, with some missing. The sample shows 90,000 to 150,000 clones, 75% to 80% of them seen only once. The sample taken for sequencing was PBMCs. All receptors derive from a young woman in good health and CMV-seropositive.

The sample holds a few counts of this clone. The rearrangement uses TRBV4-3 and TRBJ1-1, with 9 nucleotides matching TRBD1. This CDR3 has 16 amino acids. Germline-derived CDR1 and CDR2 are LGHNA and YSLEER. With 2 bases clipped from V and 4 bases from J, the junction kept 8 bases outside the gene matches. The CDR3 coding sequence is TGCGCCAGCAGCCAAACTACAGGGGGCTGGGGCACTGAAGCTTTCTTT. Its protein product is CASSQTTGGWGTEAFF.

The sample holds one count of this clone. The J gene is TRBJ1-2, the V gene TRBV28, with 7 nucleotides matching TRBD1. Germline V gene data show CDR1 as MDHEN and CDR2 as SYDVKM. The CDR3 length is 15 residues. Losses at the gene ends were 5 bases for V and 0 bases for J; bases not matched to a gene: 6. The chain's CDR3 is CASSPQDRPNYGYTF. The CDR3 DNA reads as TGTGCCAGCAGTCCGCAGGACAGGCCTAACTATGGCTACACCTTC.

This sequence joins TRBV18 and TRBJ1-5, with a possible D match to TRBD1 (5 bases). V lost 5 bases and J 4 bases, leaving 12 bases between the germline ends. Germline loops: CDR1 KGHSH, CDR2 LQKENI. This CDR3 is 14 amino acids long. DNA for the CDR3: TGTGCCAGCTCAACGACAGAGATAAATCAGCCCCAGCATTTT. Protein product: CASSTTEINQPQHF.

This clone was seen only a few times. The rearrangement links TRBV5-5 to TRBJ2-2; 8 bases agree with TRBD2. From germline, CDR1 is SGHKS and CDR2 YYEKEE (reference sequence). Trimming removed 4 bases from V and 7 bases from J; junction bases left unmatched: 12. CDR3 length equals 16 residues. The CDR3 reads CASSPLPGGTSGELFF. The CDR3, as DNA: TGTGCCAGCAGCCCCCTCCCCGGCGGGACTAGCGGGGAGCTGTTTTTT.

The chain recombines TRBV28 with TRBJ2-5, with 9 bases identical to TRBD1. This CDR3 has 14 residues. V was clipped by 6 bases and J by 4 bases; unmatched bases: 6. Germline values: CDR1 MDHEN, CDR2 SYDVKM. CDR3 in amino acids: CASRPTGGPETQYF. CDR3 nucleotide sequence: TGTGCCAGCAGACCCACAGGGGGCCCAGAGACCCAGTACTTC.

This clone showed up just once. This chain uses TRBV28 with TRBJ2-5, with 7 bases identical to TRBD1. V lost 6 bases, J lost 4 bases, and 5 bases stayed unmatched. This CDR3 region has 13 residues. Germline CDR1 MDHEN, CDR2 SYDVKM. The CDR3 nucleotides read TGTGCCAGCAGGCTACAGGGGCGAGAGACCCAGTACTTC. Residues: CASRLQGRETQYF. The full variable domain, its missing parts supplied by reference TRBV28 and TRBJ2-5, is DVKVTQSSRYLVKRTGEKVFLECVQDMDHENMFWYRQDPGLGLRLIYFSYDVKMKEKGDIPEGYSVSREKKERFSLILESASTNQTSMYLCASRLQGRETQYFGPGTRLLVL.

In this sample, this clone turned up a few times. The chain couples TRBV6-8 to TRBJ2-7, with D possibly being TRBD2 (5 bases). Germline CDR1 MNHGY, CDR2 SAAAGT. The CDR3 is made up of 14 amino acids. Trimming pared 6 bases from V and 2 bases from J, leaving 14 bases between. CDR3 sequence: CASSPTTRAYEQYF. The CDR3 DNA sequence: TGTGCCAGCAGCCCTACCACTAGGGCCTACGAGCAGTACTTC.

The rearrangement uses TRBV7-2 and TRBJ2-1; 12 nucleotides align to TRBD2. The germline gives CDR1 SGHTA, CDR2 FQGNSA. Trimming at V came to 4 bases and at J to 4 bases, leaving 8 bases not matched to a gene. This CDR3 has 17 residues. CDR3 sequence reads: CASSSLAGGPRYNEQFF. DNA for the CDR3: TGTGCCAGCAGCTCCCTAGCGGGGGGGCCTCGGTACAATGAGCAGTTCTTC.

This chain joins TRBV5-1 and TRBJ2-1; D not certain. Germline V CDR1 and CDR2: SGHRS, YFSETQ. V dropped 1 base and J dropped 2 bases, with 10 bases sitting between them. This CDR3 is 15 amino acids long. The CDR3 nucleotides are TGCGCCAGCAGCTTGAGCGCCCCCCCCTACAATGAGCAGTTCTTC. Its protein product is CASSLSAPPYNEQFF.

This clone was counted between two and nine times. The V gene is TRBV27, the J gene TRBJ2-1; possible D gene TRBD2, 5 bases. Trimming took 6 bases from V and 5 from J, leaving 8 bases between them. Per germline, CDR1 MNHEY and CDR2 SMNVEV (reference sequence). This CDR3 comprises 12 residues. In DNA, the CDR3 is TGTGCCAGCAGCAAGAGGGACAATGAGCAGTTCTTC. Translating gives CASSKRDNEQFF.

The CDR3 nucleotides are TGTGCCAGCAGTAAACAGGGGGCGGCCGAGCAGTTCTTC. It yields the protein CASSKQGAAEQFF. The V and J genes are TRBV6-6 and TRBJ2-1, with 9 bases aligning to TRBD1. V shed 5 bases and J 10 bases; nucleotides not matched to a gene: 6. The CDR3 is 13 residues long. Germline assignment: CDR1 MNHNY and CDR2 SVGAGI (reference sequence).

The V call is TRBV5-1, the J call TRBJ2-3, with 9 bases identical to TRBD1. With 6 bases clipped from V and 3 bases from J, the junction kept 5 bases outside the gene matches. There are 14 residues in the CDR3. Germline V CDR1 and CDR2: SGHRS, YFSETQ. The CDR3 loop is CASTKGQGTDTQYF. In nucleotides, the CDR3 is TGCGCCAGCACCAAGGGACAGGGAACAGATACGCAGTATTTT.

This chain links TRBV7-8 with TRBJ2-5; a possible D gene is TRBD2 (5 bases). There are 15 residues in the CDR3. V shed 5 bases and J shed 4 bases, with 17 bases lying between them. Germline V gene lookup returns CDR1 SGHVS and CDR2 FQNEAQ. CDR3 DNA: TGTGCCAGCAGCGCCCCGGTAGATGAGGGAGAGACCCAGTACTTC. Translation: CASSAPVDEGETQYF.

The CDR3 here is CASSQPGRGATDTQYF. CDR3 bases: TGCGCCAGCAGCCAACCGGGACGGGGGGCCACAGATACGCAGTATTTT. This chain joins TRBV4-1 and TRBJ2-3, with D tentatively TRBD2 (7 bases). V lost 2 bases and J lost 2, with 14 bases in between. Germline V lookup: CDR1 MGHRA, CDR2 YSYEKL. CDR3 length: 16 amino acids.

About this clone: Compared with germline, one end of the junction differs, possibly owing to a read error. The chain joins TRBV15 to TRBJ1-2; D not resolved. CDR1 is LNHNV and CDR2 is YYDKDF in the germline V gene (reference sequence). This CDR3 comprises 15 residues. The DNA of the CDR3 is TGTGCCACCACGAGGGAGACCGGGTCCCACTACGGCTACACCTTC. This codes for CATTRETGSHYGYTF.

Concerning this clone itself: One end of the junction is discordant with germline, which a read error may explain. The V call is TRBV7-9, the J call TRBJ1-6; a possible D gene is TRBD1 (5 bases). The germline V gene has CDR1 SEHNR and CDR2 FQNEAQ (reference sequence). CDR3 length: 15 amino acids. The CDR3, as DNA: TGTTCCAGCAGCGAGACCACAGGTTATAATTCACCCCTCCACTTT. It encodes CSSSETTGYNSPLHF.

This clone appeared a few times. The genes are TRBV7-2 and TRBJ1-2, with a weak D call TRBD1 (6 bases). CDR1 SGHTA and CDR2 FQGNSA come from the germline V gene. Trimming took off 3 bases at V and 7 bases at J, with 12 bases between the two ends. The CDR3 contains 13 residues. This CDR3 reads CASSFLQGPGYTF. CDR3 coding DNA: TGTGCCAGCAGCTTTCTTCAGGGGCCTGGCTACACCTTC.

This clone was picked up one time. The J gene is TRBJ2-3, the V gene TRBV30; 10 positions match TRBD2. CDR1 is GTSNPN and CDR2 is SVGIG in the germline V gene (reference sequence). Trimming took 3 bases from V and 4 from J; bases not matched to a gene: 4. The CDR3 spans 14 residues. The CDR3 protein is CAWSLAGGADTQYF. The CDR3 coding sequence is TGTGCCTGGAGCTTAGCGGGGGGAGCAGATACGCAGTATTTT.

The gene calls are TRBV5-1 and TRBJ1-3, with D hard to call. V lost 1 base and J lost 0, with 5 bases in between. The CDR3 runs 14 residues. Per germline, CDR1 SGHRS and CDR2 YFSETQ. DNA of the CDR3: TGCGCCAGCAGCTTGTCTTTCTCTGGAAACACCATATATTTT. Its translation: CASSLSFSGNTIYF.

The CDR3 region is CASSPGTGRSGYTF. The CDR3 nucleotides are TGTGCCAGCAGCCCTGGGACAGGGAGGTCTGGCTACACCTTC. The chain combines TRBV5-6 with TRBJ1-2; 9 bases are a match to TRBD1. V lost 4 bases, J lost 7 bases, and 8 bases stayed unmatched. The CDR3 is 14 amino acids. Per germline, CDR1 SGHDT and CDR2 YYEEEE.

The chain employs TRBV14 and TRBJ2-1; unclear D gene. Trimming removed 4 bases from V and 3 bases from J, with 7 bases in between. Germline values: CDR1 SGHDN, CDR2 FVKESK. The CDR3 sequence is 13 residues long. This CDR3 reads CASSPGNYNEQFF. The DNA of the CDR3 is TGTGCCAGCAGCCCTGGCAACTACAATGAGCAGTTCTTC.